These T cell receptor beta chains were read from a single sample in a study of blood T cell repertoires in COVID-19. TCRdb's table, derived via immunoSEQ multiplex PCR, lists solely in-frame clones and lacks some. The data hold about 150,000 clones, with 76% observed a single time. The sample consisted of peripheral blood. Source of these receptors: a woman older than 75 with acute or convalescent COVID-19. CDR3s include the opening cysteine and the closing phenylalanine or tryptophan. The order of the fields is J gene, V gene, clone size, D gene, CDR3 protein, CDR3 DNA. The D gene is left open where the match is weak. Clone size is stated in some rows and not others, as once, few, many or a class when expanded.

TRBJ2-1 TRBV7-3 . . CASSLTGMKGVYNEQFF TGTGCCAGCAGCTTAACGGGGATGAAGGGAGTCTACAATGAGCAGTTCTTC
TRBJ1-4 TRBV7-9 . TRBD1 CASSLWTGRGEKLFF TGTGCCAGCAGCTTATGGACAGGGAGAGGCGAAAAACTGTTTTTT
TRBJ1-3 TRBV7-2 few . CASSLGDIGNTIYF TGTGCCAGCAGCTTGGGGGACATAGGAAACACCATATATTTT
TRBJ1-1 TRBV2 . TRBD1 CASSGQGNTEAFF TGTGCCAGCAGTGGACAGGGGAACACTGAAGCTTTCTTT
TRBJ2-2 TRBV13 . TRBD2 CASRETSGPRIGELFF TGTGCCAGCAGGGAAACTAGCGGCCCTAGAATCGGGGAGCTGTTTTTT
TRBJ1-2 TRBV30 . . CAWNGRGEAGNYGYTF TGTGCCTGGAACGGCCGGGGGGAGGCGGGTAACTATGGCTACACCTTC
TRBJ2-6 TRBV5-8 . TRBD1 CASSLSHVGGFGANVLTF TGTGCCAGCAGCTTGTCCCATGTAGGGGGCTTTGGGGCCAACGTCCTGACTTTC
TRBJ2-3 TRBV7-2 . . CASSPAVGGGSHTQYF TGTGCCAGCAGCCCCGCTGTGGGGGGGGGCTCGCATACGCAGTATTTT
TRBJ1-3 TRBV7-2 . TRBD1 CASSPETGRGNTIYF TGTGCCAGCAGCCCCGAGACAGGGCGGGGAAACACCATATATTTT
TRBJ1-1 TRBV4-1 . . CASSQDSYISGDTEAFF TGCGCCAGCAGCCAAGATTCTTACATTTCCGGGGACACTGAAGCTTTCTTT
TRBJ2-3 TRBV24-1 . TRBD2 CATSASGRGGLTDTQYF TGTGCCACCAGTGCCTCAGGGCGGGGGGGCTTGACAGATACGCAGTATTTT
TRBJ2-1 TRBV6-4 . TRBD1 CASSKEWDRVYNEQFF TGTGCCAGCAGTAAAGAGTGGGACAGGGTCTACAATGAGCAGTTCTTC
TRBJ1-1 TRBV5-1 . TRBD1 CASRGNRGGNTEAFF TGCGCCAGCAGGGGGAACAGGGGAGGGAACACTGAAGCTTTCTTT
TRBJ1-4 TRBV9 . . CASSVVATNEKLFF TGTGCCAGCAGCGTAGTCGCAACTAATGAAAAACTGTTTTTT
TRBJ2-1 TRBV7-9 . TRBD2 CASSFGRWTSGYNEQFF TGTGCCAGCAGCTTTGGTAGGTGGACTAGCGGATACAATGAGCAGTTCTTC
TRBJ2-1 TRBV7-9 . TRBD2 CASSPLQTSGLNEQFF TGTGCCAGCAGCCCACTCCAGACTAGCGGTCTCAATGAGCAGTTCTTC
TRBJ1-5 TRBV4-3 . . CASSQYLAGKGLFQPQHF TGCGCCAGCAGCCAGTACCTGGCGGGGAAGGGCCTTTTTCAGCCCCAGCATTTT
TRBJ1-5 TRBV30 . . CAWSVRQINQPQHF TGTGCCTGGAGTGTACGACAGATAAATCAGCCCCAGCATTTT
TRBJ1-2 TRBV12-3/TRBV12-4 once . CASTRQSNGYTF TGTGCCAGCACCAGACAGTCTAATGGCTACACCTTC
TRBJ2-1 TRBV4-1 few TRBD2 CASSQESGLAGYNEQFF TGCGCCAGCAGCCAAGAGTCCGGACTAGCGGGTTACAATGAGCAGTTCTTC
TRBJ2-3 TRBV2 . . CASSEALPADTQYF TGTGCCAGCAGTGAGGCTCTTCCAGCAGATACGCAGTATTTT
TRBJ2-7 TRBV5-4 few TRBD2 CASSSNSGGGGTYEQYF TGTGCCAGCAGTTCAAATTCCGGGGGCGGGGGGACCTACGAGCAGTACTTC
TRBJ2-2 TRBV19 . TRBD2 CASTPPGTSGNLGTGELFF TGTGCCAGTACCCCGCCCGGGACTAGCGGGAACCTCGGCACCGGGGAGCTGTTTTTT
TRBJ2-7 TRBV27 . . CASSSGSRVSYEQYF TGTGCCAGCAGTTCGGGTAGCAGGGTGTCCTACGAGCAGTACTTC
TRBJ1-1 TRBV5-4 once TRBD1 CASSLGAPGQGSMNTEAFF TGTGCCAGCAGCTTGGGGGCTCCGGGACAGGGGTCCATGAACACTGAAGCTTTCTTT
TRBJ1-1 TRBV25-1 . . CASSDSWGTGAFF TGTGCCAGCAGTGATTCGTGGGGGACTGGAGCTTTCTTT
TRBJ1-3 TRBV19 . . CASRTDSGNTIYF TGTGCCAGCAGGACAGACTCTGGAAACACCATATATTTT
TRBJ2-3 TRBV3-1/TRBV3-2 . . CASSQDPQSSQYF TGTGCCAGCAGCCAAGACCCTCAGTCTTCGCAGTATTTT
TRBJ2-2 TRBV11-2 . TRBD1 CASSLVTGQYTGELFF TGTGCCAGCAGCTTAGTCACGGGACAGTACACCGGGGAGCTGTTTTTT
TRBJ2-7 TRBV7-9 . TRBD2 CASSLAREGSYEQYF TGTGCCAGCAGCTTAGCTCGGGAGGGTTCCTACGAGCAGTACTTC
TRBJ2-1 TRBV6-6 . . CASNRASLYNEQFF TGTGCCAGCAATAGAGCTAGCCTATACAATGAGCAGTTCTTC
TRBJ1-2 TRBV19 . . CASTQYPYPSYGYTF TGTGCCAGTACCCAGTACCCTTACCCTAGTTATGGCTACACCTTC
TRBJ1-4 TRBV19 . TRBD1 CASNDRVSEKLFF TGTGCCAGCAACGACAGGGTTAGTGAAAAACTGTTTTTT
TRBJ1-4 TRBV5-1 . . CASSLAAADEKLFF TGCGCCAGCAGCTTGGCGGCAGCGGATGAAAAACTGTTTTTT
TRBJ2-1 TRBV5-1 . TRBD2 CASSFNGLAGVGEQFF TGCGCCAGCAGCTTCAATGGACTAGCGGGAGTCGGCGAGCAGTTCTTC
TRBJ2-5 TRBV28 once TRBD1 CASSLWTGGSQETQYF TGTGCCAGCAGTTTGTGGACAGGGGGCTCCCAAGAGACCCAGTACTTC
TRBJ2-7 TRBV6-5 . TRBD1 CASRPGTGATYEQYF TGTGCCAGCAGGCCTGGGACAGGGGCTACCTACGAGCAGTACTTC
TRBJ1-5 TRBV23-1 . TRBD1 CASSQPGQEDSNQPQHF TGCGCCAGCAGTCAACCTGGACAGGAGGACAGCAATCAGCCCCAGCATTTT